The clone carrying this TCR beta chain was found many times. Its antigen is currently unknown. This sample is drawn from a study of CD8 T cells in ankylosing spondylitis. Study conclusions and caveats: Among TCR beta sequences, a motif of eight or nine highly homologous variants appeared characteristic of ankylosing spondylitis blood.

The CDR3 length is 14 residues. Germline V gene data show CDR1 as MNHEY and CDR2 as SVGEGT. Trimming took off 0 bases at V and 3 bases at J, with 9 bases between the two ends. MiXCR, run by TCRdb on the 5' RACE reads, gives a single entry per CDR3 protein. The data hold approximately 520,000 distinct CDR3 sequences, with approximately 5% observed a single time. This chain connects TRBV6-2 or TRBV6-3 to TRBJ2-7; D gene uncertain. The sequence was obtained from a male donor with ankylosing spondylitis. Sequenced sample: blood, either unsorted or a sorted T cell fraction (not recorded which). CDR3 in amino acids: CASSYSPQNYEQYF. CDR3 DNA sequence: TGTGCCAGCAGTTACTCCCCACAGAACTACGAGCAGTACTTC.